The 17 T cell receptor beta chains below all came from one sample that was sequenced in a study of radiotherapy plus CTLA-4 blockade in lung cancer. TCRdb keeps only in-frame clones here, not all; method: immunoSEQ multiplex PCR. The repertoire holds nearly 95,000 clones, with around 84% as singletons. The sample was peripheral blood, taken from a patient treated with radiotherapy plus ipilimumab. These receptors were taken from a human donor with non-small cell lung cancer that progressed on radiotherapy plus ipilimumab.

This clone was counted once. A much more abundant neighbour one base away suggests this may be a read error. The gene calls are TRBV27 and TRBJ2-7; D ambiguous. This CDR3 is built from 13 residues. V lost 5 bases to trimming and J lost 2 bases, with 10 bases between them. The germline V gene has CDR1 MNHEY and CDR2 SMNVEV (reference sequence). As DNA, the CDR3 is TGTGCCAGCAGTCTCGGATTCACCTACGAGCAGTACTTC. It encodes CASSLGFTYEQYF.

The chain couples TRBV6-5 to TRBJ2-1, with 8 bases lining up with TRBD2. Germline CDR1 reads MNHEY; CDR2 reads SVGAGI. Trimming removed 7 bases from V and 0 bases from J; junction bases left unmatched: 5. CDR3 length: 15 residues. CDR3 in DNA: TGTGCCAGCAAGGAAGCGGGAGTCTCCTACAATGAGCAGTTCTTC. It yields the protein CASKEAGVSYNEQFF.

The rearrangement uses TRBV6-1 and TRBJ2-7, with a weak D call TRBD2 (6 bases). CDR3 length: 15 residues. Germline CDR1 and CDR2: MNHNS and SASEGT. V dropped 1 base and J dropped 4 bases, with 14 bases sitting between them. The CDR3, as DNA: TGTGCCAGCAGTGAAGGGACGACTAGACCATACGAGCAGTACGTC. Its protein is CASSEGTTRPYEQYV.

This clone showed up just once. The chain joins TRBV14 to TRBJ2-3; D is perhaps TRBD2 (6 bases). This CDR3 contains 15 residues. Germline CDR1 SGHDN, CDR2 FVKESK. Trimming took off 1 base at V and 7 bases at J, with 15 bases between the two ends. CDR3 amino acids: CASSQVSGRINTQYF. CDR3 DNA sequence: TGTGCCAGCAGCCAAGTATCCGGGAGAATTAATACGCAGTATTTT.

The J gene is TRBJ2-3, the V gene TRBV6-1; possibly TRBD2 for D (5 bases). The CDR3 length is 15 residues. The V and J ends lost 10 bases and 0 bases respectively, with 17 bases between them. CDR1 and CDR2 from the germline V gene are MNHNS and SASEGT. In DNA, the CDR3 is TGTGCCACAACCGGGATGCGTTTTAGCACAGATACGCAGTATTTT. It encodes CATTGMRFSTDTQYF.

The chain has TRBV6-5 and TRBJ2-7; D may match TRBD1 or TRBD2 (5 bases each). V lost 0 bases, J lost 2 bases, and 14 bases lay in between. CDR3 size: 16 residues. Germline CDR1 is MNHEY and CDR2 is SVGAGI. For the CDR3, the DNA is TGTGCCAGCAGTTACTCGGGGGTATCTAGCACCTACGAGCAGTACTTC. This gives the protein CASSYSGVSSTYEQYF.

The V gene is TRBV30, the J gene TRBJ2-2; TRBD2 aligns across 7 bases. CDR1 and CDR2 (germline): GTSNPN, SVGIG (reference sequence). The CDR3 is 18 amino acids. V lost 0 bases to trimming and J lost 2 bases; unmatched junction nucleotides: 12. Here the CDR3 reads CAWSVLPLGGSNTGELFF. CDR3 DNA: TGTGCCTGGAGTGTACTTCCCCTTGGCGGGAGTAACACCGGGGAGCTGTTTTTT.

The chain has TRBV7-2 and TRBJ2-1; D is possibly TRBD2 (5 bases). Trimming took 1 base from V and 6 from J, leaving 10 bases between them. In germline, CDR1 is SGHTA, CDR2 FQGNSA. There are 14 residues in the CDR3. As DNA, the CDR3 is TGTGCCAGCAGCTTAGGGGGAGTGGGCAATGAGCAGTTCTTC. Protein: CASSLGGVGNEQFF. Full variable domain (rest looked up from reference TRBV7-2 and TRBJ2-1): GAGVSQSPSNKVTEKGKDVELRCDPISGHTALYWYRQSLGQGLEFLIYFQGNSAPDKSGLPSDRFSAERTGGSVSTLTIQRTQQEDSAVYLCASSLGGVGNEQFFGPGTRLTVL.

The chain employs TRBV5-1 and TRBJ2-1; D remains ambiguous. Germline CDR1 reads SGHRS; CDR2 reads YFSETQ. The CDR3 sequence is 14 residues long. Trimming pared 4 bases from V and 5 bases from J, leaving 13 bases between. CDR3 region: CASSLLDPDNEQFF. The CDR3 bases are TGCGCCAGCAGCCTGTTAGACCCGGACAATGAGCAGTTCTTC.

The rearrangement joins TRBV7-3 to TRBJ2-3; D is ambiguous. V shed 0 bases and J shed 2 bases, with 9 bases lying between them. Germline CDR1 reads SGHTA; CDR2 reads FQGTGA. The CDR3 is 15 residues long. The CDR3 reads CASSLTPTYTDTQYF. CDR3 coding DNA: TGTGCCAGCAGCTTAACCCCCACATACACAGATACGCAGTATTTT.

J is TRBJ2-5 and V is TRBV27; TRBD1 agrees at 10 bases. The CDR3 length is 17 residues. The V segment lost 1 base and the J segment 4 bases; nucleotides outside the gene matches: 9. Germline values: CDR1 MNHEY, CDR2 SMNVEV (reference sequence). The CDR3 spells CASSLYPGQGSRETQYF. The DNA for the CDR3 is TGTGCCAGCAGTTTATACCCGGGACAGGGGAGTCGAGAGACCCAGTACTTC.

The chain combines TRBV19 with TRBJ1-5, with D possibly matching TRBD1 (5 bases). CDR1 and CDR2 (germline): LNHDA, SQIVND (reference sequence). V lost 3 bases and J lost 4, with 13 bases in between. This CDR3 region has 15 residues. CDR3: CASSIVPGGNQPQHF. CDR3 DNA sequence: TGTGCCAGTAGTATCGTCCCGGGGGGTAATCAGCCCCAGCATTTT.

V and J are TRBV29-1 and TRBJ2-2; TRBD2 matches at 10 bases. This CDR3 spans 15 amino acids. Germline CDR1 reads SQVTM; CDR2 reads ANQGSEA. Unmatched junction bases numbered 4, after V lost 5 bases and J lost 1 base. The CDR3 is CSVRTSGLNTGELFF. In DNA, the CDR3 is TGCAGCGTTCGGACTAGCGGCTTGAACACCGGGGAGCTGTTTTTT.

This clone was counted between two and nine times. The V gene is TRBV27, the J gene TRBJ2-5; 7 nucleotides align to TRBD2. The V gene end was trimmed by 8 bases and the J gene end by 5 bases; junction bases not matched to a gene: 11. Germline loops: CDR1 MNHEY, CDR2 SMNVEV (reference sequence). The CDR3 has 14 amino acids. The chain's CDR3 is CASRLVGRGETQYF. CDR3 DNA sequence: TGTGCCAGCCGTCTGGTGGGGCGGGGGGAGACCCAGTACTTC.

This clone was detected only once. This chain's CDR3 is CATRQETYEQYF. DNA of the CDR3: TGTGCCACCAGGCAGGAAACCTACGAGCAGTACTTC. V usage is TRBV15 and J usage is TRBJ2-7, with unresolved D. This CDR3 comprises 12 residues. V lost 6 bases, J lost 2 bases, and 8 bases lay in between. Germline CDR1 and CDR2: LNHNV and YYDKDF (reference sequence). The whole variable domain, filled in from reference TRBV15 and TRBJ2-7, reads DAMVIQNPRYQVTQFGKPVTLSCSQTLNHNVMYWYQQKSSQAPKLLFHYYDKDFNNEADTPDNFQSRRPNTSFCFLDIRSPGLGDTAMYLCATRQETYEQYFGPGTRLTVT.

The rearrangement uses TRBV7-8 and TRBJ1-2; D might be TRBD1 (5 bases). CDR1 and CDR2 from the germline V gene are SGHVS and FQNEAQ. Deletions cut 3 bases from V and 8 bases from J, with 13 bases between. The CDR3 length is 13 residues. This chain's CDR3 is CASSFGTREGYTF. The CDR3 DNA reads TGTGCCAGCAGCTTTGGGACCCGGGAAGGCTACACCTTC.

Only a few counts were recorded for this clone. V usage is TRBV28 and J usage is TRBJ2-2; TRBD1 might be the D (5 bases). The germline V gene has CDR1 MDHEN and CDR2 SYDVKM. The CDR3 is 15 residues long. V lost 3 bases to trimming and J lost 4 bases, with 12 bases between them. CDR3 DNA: TGTGCCAGCAGTTTGGGGCAAGGGGTCACCGGGGAGCTGTTTTTT. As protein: CASSLGQGVTGELFF.